This T cell receptor (beta chain) was found in a study of T cell responses to AZD1222 COVID-19 vaccine. Remarks on this clone: Its cognate antigen is unknown.

Some clones are missing from TCRdb's copy, which holds only in-frame ones; the method was immunoSEQ multiplex PCR. The data show approximately 150,000 clones, roughly 90% seen once. The V end was cut by 0 bases, the J end by 11 bases, with 10 bases between. The CDR3 contains 11 residues. CDR1 is DFQATT, CDR2 SNEGSKA, per germline (reference sequence). Broader study findings: The study found vaccine-associated CD4 TCRs spanning spike, dominant at 160-218 and 743-854. Close to half of all spike-specific TCRs reportedly target regions of the variants that are unmutated. Baseline seropositivity occurred in only a handful of AZD1222 recipients. Donors were chiefly white British, with a greater number of females, and clonal diversity was perhaps underestimated.

This sample comprised peripheral blood, obtained on day 0 of AZD1222 vaccination. This TCR was recovered from an adult in good health. J is TRBJ1-1 and V is TRBV20-1; D is uncertain. The DNA of the CDR3 is TGCAGTGCTAGAGATAGCCATCGGGCTTTCTTT. Translated: CSARDSHRAFF.